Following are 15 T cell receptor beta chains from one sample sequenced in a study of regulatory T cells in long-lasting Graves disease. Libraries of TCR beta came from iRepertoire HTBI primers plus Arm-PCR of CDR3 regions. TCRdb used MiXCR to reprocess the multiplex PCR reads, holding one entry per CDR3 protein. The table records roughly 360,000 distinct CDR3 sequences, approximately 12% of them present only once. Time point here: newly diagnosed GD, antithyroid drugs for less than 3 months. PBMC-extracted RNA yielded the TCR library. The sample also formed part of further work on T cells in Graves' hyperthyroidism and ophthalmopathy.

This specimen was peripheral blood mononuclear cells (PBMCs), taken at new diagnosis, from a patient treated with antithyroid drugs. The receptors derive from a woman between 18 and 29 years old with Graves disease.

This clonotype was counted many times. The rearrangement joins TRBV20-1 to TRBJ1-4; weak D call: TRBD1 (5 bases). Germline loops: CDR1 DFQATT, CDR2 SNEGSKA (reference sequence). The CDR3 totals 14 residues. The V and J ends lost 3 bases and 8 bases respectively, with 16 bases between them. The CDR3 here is CSASGDSVSEKLFF. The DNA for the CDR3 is TGCAGTGCTAGTGGTGACAGTGTATCGGAAAAACTGTTTTTT.

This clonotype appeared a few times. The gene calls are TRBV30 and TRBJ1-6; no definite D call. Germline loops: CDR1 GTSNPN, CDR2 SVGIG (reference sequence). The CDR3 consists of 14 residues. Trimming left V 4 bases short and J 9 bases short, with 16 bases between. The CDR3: CAWNKLGLGSPLHF. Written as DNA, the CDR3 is TGTGCCTGGAATAAACTCGGCCTAGGTTCACCCCTCCACTTT.

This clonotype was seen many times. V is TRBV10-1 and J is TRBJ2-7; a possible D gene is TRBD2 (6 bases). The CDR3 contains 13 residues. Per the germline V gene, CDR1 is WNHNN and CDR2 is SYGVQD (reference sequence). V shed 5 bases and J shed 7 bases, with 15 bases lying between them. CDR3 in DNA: TGCGCCAGCAGTCCGGGACTCACTGTAGAGCAGTACTTC. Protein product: CASSPGLTVEQYF.

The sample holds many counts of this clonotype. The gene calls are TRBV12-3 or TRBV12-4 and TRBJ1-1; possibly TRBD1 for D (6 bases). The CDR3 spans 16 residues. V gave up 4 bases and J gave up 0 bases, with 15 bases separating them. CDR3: CASSSTGFDVNTEAFF. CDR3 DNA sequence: TGTGCCAGCAGTTCAACAGGGTTTGACGTGAACACTGAAGCTTTCTTT.

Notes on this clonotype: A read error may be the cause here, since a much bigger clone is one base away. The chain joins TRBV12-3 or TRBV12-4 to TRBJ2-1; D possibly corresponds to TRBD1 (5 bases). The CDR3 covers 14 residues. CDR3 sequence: CASSLTDSYNKQFF. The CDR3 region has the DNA TGTGCCAGCAGTCTGACAGACTCCTACAATAAGCAGTTCTTC.

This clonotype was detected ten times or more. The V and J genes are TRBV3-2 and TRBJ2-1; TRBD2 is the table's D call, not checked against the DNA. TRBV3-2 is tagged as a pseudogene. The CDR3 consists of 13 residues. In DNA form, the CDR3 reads TGTGCCAGCAGCCCCCCGGTCAGCGGGGGGCCGTTCTTC. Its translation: CASSPPVSGGPFF.

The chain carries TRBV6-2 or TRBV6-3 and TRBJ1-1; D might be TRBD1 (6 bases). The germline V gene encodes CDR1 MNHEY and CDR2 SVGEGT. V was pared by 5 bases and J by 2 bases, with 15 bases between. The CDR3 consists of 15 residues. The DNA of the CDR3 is TGTGCCAGCAGTGATACAGGGACTACAAACACTGAAGCTTTCTTT. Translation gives CASSDTGTTNTEAFF.

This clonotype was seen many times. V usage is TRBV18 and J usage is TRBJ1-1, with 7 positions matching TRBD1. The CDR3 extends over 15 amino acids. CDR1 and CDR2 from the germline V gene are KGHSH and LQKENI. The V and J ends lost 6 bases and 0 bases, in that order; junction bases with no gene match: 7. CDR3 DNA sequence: TGTGCCAGCTCGCCTACGACAGGGATGAACACTGAAGCTTTCTTT. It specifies CASSPTTGMNTEAFF.

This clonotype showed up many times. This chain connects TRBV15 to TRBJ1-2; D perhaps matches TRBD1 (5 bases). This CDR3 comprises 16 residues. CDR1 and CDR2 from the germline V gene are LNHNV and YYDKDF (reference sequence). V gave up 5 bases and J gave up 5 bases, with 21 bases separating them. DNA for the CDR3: TGTGCCACCAGCGGGAGTCAGCTCAGGGCCATTTATGGCTACACCTTC. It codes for CATSGSQLRAIYGYTF. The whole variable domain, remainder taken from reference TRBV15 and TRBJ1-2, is DAMVIQNPRYQVTQFGKPVTLSCSQTLNHNVMYWYQQKSSQAPKLLFHYYDKDFNNEADTPDNFQSRRPNTSFCFLDIRSPGLGDTAMYLCATSGSQLRAIYGYTFGSGTRLTVV.

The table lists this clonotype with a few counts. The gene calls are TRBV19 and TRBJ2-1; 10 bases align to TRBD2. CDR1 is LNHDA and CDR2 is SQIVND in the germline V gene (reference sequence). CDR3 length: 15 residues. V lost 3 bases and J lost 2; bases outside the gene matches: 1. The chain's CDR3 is CASSISGGPYNEQFF. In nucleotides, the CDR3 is TGTGCCAGTAGTATTAGCGGGGGGCCCTACAATGAGCAGTTCTTC.

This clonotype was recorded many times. CDR3 DNA: TGCAGTGCTACCCCGGGACTAGCGGGAGGCCGGTTAGGTGAGCAGTTCTTC. Its protein product is CSATPGLAGGRLGEQFF. V gene TRBV20-1 combines with J gene TRBJ2-1; 15 positions match TRBD2. Germline V gives CDR1 DFQATT, CDR2 SNEGSKA (reference sequence). Trimming at V came to 4 bases and at J to 9 bases, leaving 13 bases not matched to a gene. This CDR3 region has 17 residues.

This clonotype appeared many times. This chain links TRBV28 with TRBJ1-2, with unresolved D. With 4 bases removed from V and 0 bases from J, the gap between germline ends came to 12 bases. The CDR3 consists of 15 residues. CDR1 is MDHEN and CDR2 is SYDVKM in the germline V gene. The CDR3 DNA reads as TGTGCCAGCAGTTCCCCTTCGGATTCTAACTATGGCTACACCTTC. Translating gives CASSSPSDSNYGYTF.

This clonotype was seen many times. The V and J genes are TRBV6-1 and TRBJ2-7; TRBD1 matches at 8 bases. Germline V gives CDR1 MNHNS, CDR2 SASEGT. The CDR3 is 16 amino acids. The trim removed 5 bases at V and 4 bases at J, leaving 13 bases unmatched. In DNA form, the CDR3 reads TGTGCCAGCAGTCGACCGCCGGGACAGGACCAATACGAGCAGTACTTC. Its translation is CASSRPPGQDQYEQYF.

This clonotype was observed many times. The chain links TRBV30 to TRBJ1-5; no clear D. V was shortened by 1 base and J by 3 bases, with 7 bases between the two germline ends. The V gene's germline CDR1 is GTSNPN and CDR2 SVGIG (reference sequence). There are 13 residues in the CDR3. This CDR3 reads CAWSGGYNQPQHF. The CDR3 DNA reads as TGTGCCTGGAGTGGAGGGTACAATCAGCCCCAGCATTTT.

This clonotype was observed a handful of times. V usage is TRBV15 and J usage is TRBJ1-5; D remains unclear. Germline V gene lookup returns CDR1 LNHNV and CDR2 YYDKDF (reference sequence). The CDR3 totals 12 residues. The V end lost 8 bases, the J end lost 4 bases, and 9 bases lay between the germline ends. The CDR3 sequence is CATSQKNQPQHF. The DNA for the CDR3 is TGTGCCACCTCGCAGAAAAATCAGCCCCAGCATTTT.